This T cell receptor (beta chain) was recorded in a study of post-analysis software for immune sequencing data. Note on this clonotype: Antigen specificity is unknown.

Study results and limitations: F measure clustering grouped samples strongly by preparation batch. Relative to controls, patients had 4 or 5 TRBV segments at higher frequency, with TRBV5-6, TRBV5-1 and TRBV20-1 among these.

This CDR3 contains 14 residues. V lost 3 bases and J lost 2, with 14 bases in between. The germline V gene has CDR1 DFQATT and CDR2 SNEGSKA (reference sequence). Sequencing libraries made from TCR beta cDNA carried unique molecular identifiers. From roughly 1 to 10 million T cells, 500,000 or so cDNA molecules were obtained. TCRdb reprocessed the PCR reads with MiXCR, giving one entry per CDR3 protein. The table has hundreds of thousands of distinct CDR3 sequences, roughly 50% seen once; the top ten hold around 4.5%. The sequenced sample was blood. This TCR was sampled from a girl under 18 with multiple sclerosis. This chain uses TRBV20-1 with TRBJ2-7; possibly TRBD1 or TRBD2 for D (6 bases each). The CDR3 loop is CSARIGGGAYEQYF. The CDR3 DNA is TGCAGTGCTAGGATAGGAGGGGGTGCCTACGAGCAGTACTTC.